Below, 26 T cell receptor beta chains from the same sample are listed, as sequenced in a study of control samples from healthy donors and cancer patients. Only in-frame clones appear in the TCRdb table, and some are missing; sequencing was by immunoSEQ multiplex PCR. The sample lists approximately 150,000 clones, 75% to 90% occurring once. The material sequenced was blood. These receptors all stem from a young man in good health.

This chain uses TRBV13 with TRBJ2-7; D is possibly TRBD1 (5 bases). Germline CDR1 is PRHDT and CDR2 is FYEKMQ (reference sequence). Trimming shortened V by 5 bases and J by 6 bases, and 20 bases separated the two germline ends. CDR3 length equals 15 residues. CDR3 in amino acids: CASSLGHPSPGEQYF. The DNA for the CDR3 is TGTGCCAGCAGCCTGGGGCACCCATCTCCTGGCGAGCAGTACTTC.

V and J are TRBV7-2 and TRBJ1-6; D call uncertain. The CDR3 runs to 12 residues. Germline V lookup: CDR1 SGHTA, CDR2 FQGNSA. V was trimmed by 5 bases and J by 9 bases, leaving 8 bases between them. The CDR3 sequence: CASSLSSSPLHF. CDR3 sequence (DNA): TGTGCCAGCAGCCTGTCGAGTTCACCCCTCCACTTT.

The chain couples TRBV30 to TRBJ2-2; TRBD2 is a possible D gene (6 bases). V was pared by 0 bases and J by 2 bases, with 13 bases between. The germline V gene encodes CDR1 GTSNPN and CDR2 SVGIG (reference sequence). The CDR3 has 16 residues. The CDR3 DNA follows: TGTGCCTGGAGTGTATTCAGGACTACAAACACCGGGGAGCTGTTTTTT. Translation gives CAWSVFRTTNTGELFF.

This clone was recorded once. The chain combines TRBV11-3 with TRBJ2-1, with unresolved D. Per the germline V gene, CDR1 is SGHNT and CDR2 is YENEEA. CDR3 length equals 11 residues. Trimming pared 7 bases from V and 6 bases from J, leaving 7 bases between. CDR3 in amino acids: CASTHGNEQFF. In nucleotides, the CDR3 is TGTGCCAGCACTCATGGCAATGAGCAGTTCTTC.

The rearrangement links TRBV7-3 to TRBJ2-1, with TRBD2 matching 9 bases. V lost 2 bases to trimming and J lost 3 bases; unmatched junction nucleotides: 2. Germline CDR1 and CDR2: SGHTA and FQGTGA. The CDR3 loop spans 15 amino acids. CDR3 nucleotides: TGTGCCAGCAGCTTAGATAGCGGGAGCTACAATGAGCAGTTCTTC. Residues: CASSLDSGSYNEQFF.

The rearrangement links TRBV7-2 to TRBJ2-7, with 9 positions matching TRBD1. Looked up from germline, CDR1 is SGHTA and CDR2 is FQGNSA. Germline trimming cut 3 bases from V and 2 bases from J; bases unmatched to any gene: 2. This CDR3 has 14 amino acids. The CDR3 sequence is CASSLGQGTYEQYF. In DNA form, the CDR3 reads TGTGCCAGCAGCTTGGGACAGGGAACCTACGAGCAGTACTTC.

This chain uses TRBV11-3 with TRBJ2-3, with D possibly being TRBD1 (5 bases). Germline V gene data show CDR1 as SGHNT and CDR2 as YENEEA. CDR3 length: 16 amino acids. Trimming pared 2 bases from V and 5 bases from J, leaving 17 bases between. The CDR3 DNA reads TGTGCCAGCAGCTTAAGTTGGGGCGGACGAAGAGATACGCAGTATTTT. Translated, it gives CASSLSWGGRRDTQYF.

This sequence joins TRBV6-2 or TRBV6-3 and TRBJ2-1; D is perhaps TRBD2 (7 bases). The V gene's germline CDR1 is MNHEY and CDR2 SVGEGT. The V end was cut by 0 bases, the J end by 9 bases, with 15 bases between. The CDR3 is 15 residues long. The CDR3: CASSYSNAGAGEQFF. CDR3 bases: TGTGCCAGCAGTTACTCGAATGCGGGGGCAGGTGAGCAGTTCTTC.

This chain links TRBV19 with TRBJ2-7; 11 nucleotides line up with TRBD1. The V gene end was trimmed by 6 bases and the J gene end by 3 bases; junction bases not matched to a gene: 1. The CDR3 totals 13 residues. In germline, CDR1 is LNHDA, CDR2 SQIVND (reference sequence). The CDR3 nucleotides are TGTGCCAGTAGAGGGACAGGGGGCTACGAGCAGTACTTC. Protein product: CASRGTGGYEQYF.

The V call is TRBV24-1, the J call TRBJ2-7, with D perhaps TRBD1 (5 bases). Germline V CDR1 and CDR2: KGHDR, SFDVKD. The V and J ends lost 2 bases and 4 bases respectively, with 8 bases between them. This CDR3 is 13 amino acids long. CDR3 DNA sequence: TGTGCCACCAGTGATTACCAGGGATACGAGCAGTACTTC. This translates into CATSDYQGYEQYF.

The chain is built from TRBV10-2 and TRBJ2-7, with TRBD2 matching over 12 bases. In germline, CDR1 is WSHSY, CDR2 SAAADI. V shed 2 bases, J shed 2 bases, and the junction held 4 bases outside the gene matches. The CDR3 extends over 16 amino acids. Here the CDR3 DNA reads TGCGCCAGCAGTGAGGCTCTAGCGGGGGGGGCCTACGAGCAGTACTTC. It translates to CASSEALAGGAYEQYF.

This clone appeared once. The chain joins TRBV7-2 to TRBJ1-6; weak D call: TRBD1 (5 bases). This CDR3 is built from 14 residues. V was shortened by 1 base and J by 7 bases, with 8 bases between the two germline ends. Germline assignment: CDR1 SGHTA and CDR2 FQGNSA. The CDR3 bases are TGTGCCAGCAGCTTAGGGGACGGGAATTCACCCCTCCACTTT. Its translation is CASSLGDGNSPLHF.

This clone has only one observation. The genes are TRBV6-2 or TRBV6-3 and TRBJ2-7; 10 nucleotides align to TRBD1. This CDR3 contains 17 residues. The V segment lost 0 bases and the J segment 5 bases; nucleotides outside the gene matches: 10. The V gene's germline CDR1 is MNHEY and CDR2 SVGEGT. This CDR3 is CASSYSPRGQGGHEQYF. DNA for the CDR3: TGTGCCAGCAGTTACTCGCCCCGAGGACAGGGGGGACACGAGCAGTACTTC.

J is TRBJ1-3 and V is TRBV5-6; D possibly corresponds to TRBD1 (6 bases). V was clipped by 2 bases and J by 2 bases, with 8 bases between them. The CDR3 is made up of 14 amino acids. Germline CDR1 is SGHDT and CDR2 is YYEEEE. The CDR3 is CASSLQGTGNTIYF. CDR3 DNA sequence: TGTGCCAGCAGCTTACAGGGCACTGGAAACACCATATATTTT. The whole variable domain, filled in from reference TRBV5-6 and TRBJ1-3, reads DAGVTQSPTHLIKTRGQQVTLRCSPKSGHDTVSWYQQALGQGPQFIFQYYEEEERQRGNFPDRFSGHQFPNYSSELNVNALLLGDSALYLCASSLQGTGNTIYFGEGSWLTVV.

The chain is built from TRBV5-4 and TRBJ2-3; 7 nucleotides agree with TRBD2. Trimming took 9 bases from V and 3 from J; bases not matched to a gene: 4. Germline assignment: CDR1 SGHNT and CDR2 YYREEE (reference sequence). The CDR3 runs 12 residues. The CDR3 nucleotides are TGTGCCACAGGGAGGGGAACAGATACGCAGTATTTT. Encoded protein: CATGRGTDTQYF. The entire variable domain, with the rest obtained from reference TRBV5-4 and TRBJ2-3, is as follows: ETGVTQSPTHLIKTRGQQVTLRCSSQSGHNTVSWYQQALGQGPQFIFQYYREEENGRGNFPPRFSGLQFPNYSSELNVNALELDDSALYLCATGRGTDTQYFGPGTRLTVL.

The V call is TRBV6-5, the J call TRBJ1-2; D may be TRBD1 (5 bases). Germline-derived CDR1 and CDR2 are MNHEY and SVGAGI. With 7 bases removed from V and 1 base from J, the gap between germline ends came to 10 bases. The CDR3 sequence is 13 residues long. The CDR3 DNA follows: TGTGCCAGCACCTCGGGGCGTAACTATGGCTACACCTTC. This encodes CASTSGRNYGYTF.

The chain has TRBV2 and TRBJ2-2; TRBD1 or TRBD2 may be the D gene (7 bases each). V shed 6 bases and J shed 1 base, with 18 bases lying between them. The CDR3 spans 17 residues. Germline V CDR1 and CDR2: SNHLY, FYNNEI. CDR3 sequence reads: CASRRGLADLNTGELFF. The CDR3 DNA is TGTGCCAGCAGGAGGGGGCTAGCGGACCTGAACACCGGGGAGCTGTTTTTT.

The rearrangement joins TRBV2 to TRBJ2-3, with 10 bases identical to TRBD1. After removal of 4 bases from V and 5 bases from J, the junction contained 3 bases not matched to a gene. The CDR3 has 14 residues. CDR1 is SNHLY and CDR2 is FYNNEI in the germline V gene. Here the CDR3 DNA reads TGTGCCAGCAGTGCCCGGGACAGGGGAGATACGCAGTATTTT. It codes for CASSARDRGDTQYF.

The chain uses TRBV5-4 and TRBJ2-5; a possible D gene is TRBD2 (6 bases). Looked up from germline, CDR1 is SGHNT and CDR2 is YYREEE (reference sequence). V lost 4 bases and J 5 bases, leaving 18 bases between the germline ends. This CDR3 contains 15 residues. The CDR3 reads CASSPDGGRRETQYF. DNA for the CDR3: TGTGCCAGCAGCCCCGATGGGGGGAGGAGGGAGACCCAGTACTTC.

The chain links TRBV7-2 to TRBJ2-2; 11 bases map to TRBD2. J gave up 0 bases and V 1 base, and 4 bases lay outside the gene matches. This CDR3 contains 18 residues. The V gene's germline CDR1 is SGHTA and CDR2 FQGNSA. Here the CDR3 DNA reads TGTGCCAGCAGCTTAGTACTAGCGGGAGCTGCGAACACCGGGGAGCTGTTTTTT. Translation: CASSLVLAGAANTGELFF.

The chain carries TRBV20-1 and TRBJ1-2, with TRBD1 matching 11 bases. The V gene's germline CDR1 is DFQATT and CDR2 SNEGSKA (reference sequence). V lost 3 bases and J lost 2; bases outside the gene matches: 8. CDR3 length equals 16 residues. CDR3 sequence reads: CSASPGTGGVNYGYTF. CDR3 nucleotides: TGCAGTGCTAGTCCCGGGACAGGGGGAGTGAACTATGGCTACACCTTC.

V gene TRBV7-2 combines with J gene TRBJ1-6, with TRBD1 identical over 7 bases. The V gene's germline CDR1 is SGHTA and CDR2 FQGNSA. The V and J ends lost 1 base and 8 bases, in that order; junction bases with no gene match: 8. The CDR3 contains 16 residues. The CDR3 is CASSLGGGRLDSPLHF. The CDR3 nucleotides read TGTGCCAGCAGCTTAGGAGGGGGCAGGCTGGATTCACCCCTCCACTTT.

The chain combines TRBV3-1 (or the pseudogene TRBV3-2) with TRBJ2-7; D may be TRBD1 (5 bases). V was shortened by 1 base and J by 12 bases, with 13 bases between the two germline ends. CDR1 and CDR2 from the germline V gene are LGHDT and YNNKEL (reference sequence). The CDR3 is 12 amino acids. The CDR3 coding sequence is TGTGCCAGCAGCCAAGGAAGGGGTGCCTCGTACTTC. This codes for CASSQGRGASYF.

The chain employs TRBV3-1 (or the pseudogene TRBV3-2) and TRBJ2-5; TRBD1 matches 11 bases. Germline CDR1 reads LGHDT; CDR2 reads YNNKEL (reference sequence). The CDR3 is made up of 20 amino acids. After removal of 2 bases from V and 1 base from J, the junction contained 15 bases not matched to a gene. The chain's CDR3 is CASSQYLGLDRGQSQETQYF. The DNA of the CDR3 is TGTGCCAGCAGCCAATATTTAGGCTTGGACAGGGGGCAATCCCAAGAGACCCAGTACTTC.

The sample holds one count of this clone. This chain joins TRBV5-1 and TRBJ2-2; D gene ambiguous. Germline V gene data show CDR1 as SGHRS and CDR2 as YFSETQ. Trimming took off 0 bases at V and 1 base at J, with 13 bases between the two ends. The CDR3 consists of 17 residues. In DNA, the CDR3 is TGCGCCAGCAGCTTGGGAATTAAGGATCAGAACACCGGGGAGCTGTTTTTT. This sequence encodes CASSLGIKDQNTGELFF. Filled out from reference TRBV5-1 and TRBJ2-2, the complete variable domain reads KAGVTQTPRYLIKTRGQQVTLSCSPISGHRSVSWYQQTPGQGLQFLFEYFSETQRNKGNFPGRFSGRQFSNSRSEMNVSTLELGDSALYLCASSLGIKDQNTGELFFGEGSRLTVL.

This chain uses TRBV4-1 with TRBJ1-2; D is unclear. V dropped 2 bases and J dropped 5 bases, with 9 bases sitting between them. CDR3 length: 13 residues. The germline V gene encodes CDR1 MGHRA and CDR2 YSYEKL. Here the CDR3 reads CASSQPGGYGYTF. The CDR3 coding sequence is TGCGCCAGCAGCCAACCAGGCGGGTATGGCTACACCTTC.